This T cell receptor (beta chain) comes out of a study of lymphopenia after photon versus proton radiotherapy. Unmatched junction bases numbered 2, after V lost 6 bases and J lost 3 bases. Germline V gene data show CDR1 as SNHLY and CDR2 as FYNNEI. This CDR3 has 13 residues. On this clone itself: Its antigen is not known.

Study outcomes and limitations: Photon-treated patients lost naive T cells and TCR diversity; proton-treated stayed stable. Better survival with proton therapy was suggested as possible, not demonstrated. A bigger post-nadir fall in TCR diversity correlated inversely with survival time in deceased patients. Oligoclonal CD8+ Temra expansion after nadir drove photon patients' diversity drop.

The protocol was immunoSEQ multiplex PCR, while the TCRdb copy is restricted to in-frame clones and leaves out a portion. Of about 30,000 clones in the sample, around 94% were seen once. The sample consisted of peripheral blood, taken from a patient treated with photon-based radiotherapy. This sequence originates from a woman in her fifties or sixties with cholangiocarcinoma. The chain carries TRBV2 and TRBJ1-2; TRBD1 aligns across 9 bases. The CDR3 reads CASRRDRDYGYTF. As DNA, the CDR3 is TGTGCCAGCAGACGGGACAGGGACTATGGCTACACCTTC.